The 10 T cell receptor beta chains given below trace back to one sample, sequenced in a study of HIV-infected patients and healthy controls. Alpha and beta constant-region primers primed reverse transcription of around 500 ng RNA. Alpha and beta chain libraries were made separately by chain-specific third strand synthesis with multiplexing indices. One entry per CDR3 protein results from TCRdb running MiXCR on the 5' RACE reads. Of more than 8,000 distinct CDR3 sequences in the sample, 8% to 10% are singletons; the top ten hold approximately 6%. Whole blood was used without fractionation, so all unsorted peripheral T cells were included. The specimen sequenced was blood. These receptors were collected from an adult in good health.

This clonotype was recorded many times. V is TRBV3-1 and J is TRBJ2-2; TRBD2 matches at 7 bases. With 3 bases clipped from V and 1 base from J, the junction kept 8 bases outside the gene matches. The CDR3 sequence is 17 residues long. CDR1 is LGHDT and CDR2 is YNNKEL in the germline V gene (reference sequence). CDR3 sequence reads: CASSQGRGPQNTGELFF. DNA for the CDR3: TGTGCCAGCAGCCAGGGGAGGGGACCCCAGAACACCGGGGAGCTGTTTTTT.

This clonotype was counted many times. The chain links TRBV28 to TRBJ2-3; 9 bases agree with TRBD1. V lost 7 bases to trimming and J lost 4 bases; unmatched junction nucleotides: 3. The germline CDR1 and CDR2 sequences are MDHEN and SYDVKM. The CDR3 runs 13 residues. The CDR3 nucleotides read TGTGCCAGCATCGGACAGGGGCCAGATACGCAGTATTTT. It encodes CASIGQGPDTQYF.

This clonotype appeared many times. The rearrangement links TRBV29-1 to TRBJ2-5; a possible D gene is TRBD2 (6 bases). This CDR3 is 15 amino acids long. Per germline, CDR1 SQVTM and CDR2 ANQGSEA. V lost 5 bases and J 5 bases, leaving 21 bases between the germline ends. In DNA form, the CDR3 reads TGCAGCGTTCCGCTCCCCGGGACTCCCTGGGAGACCCAGTACTTC. Translation gives CSVPLPGTPWETQYF. The full variable domain, in which reference TRBV29-1 and TRBJ2-5 provide the parts outside the CDR3, is SAVISQKPSRDICQRGTSLTIQCQVDSQVTMMFWYRQQPGQSLTLIATANQGSEATYESGFVIDKFPISRPNLTFSTLTVSNMSPEDSSIYLCSVPLPGTPWETQYFGPGTRLLVL.

Within the sample, this clonotype is medium-sized (0.01 to 0.1%). The gene calls are TRBV28 and TRBJ2-5, with 9 bases that match TRBD1. This CDR3 contains 15 residues. After removal of 3 bases from V and 4 bases from J, the junction contained 6 bases not matched to a gene. Germline V gene lookup returns CDR1 MDHEN and CDR2 SYDVKM. CDR3 loop: CASSFAGQGTETQYF. CDR3 bases: TGTGCCAGCAGTTTTGCGGGACAGGGAACAGAGACCCAGTACTTC.

Within the sample, this clonotype is medium-sized (0.01 to 0.1%). The chain has TRBV28 and TRBJ2-1, with 12 bases aligning to TRBD1. CDR1 is MDHEN and CDR2 is SYDVKM in the germline V gene. V trimming: 6 bases; J trimming: 10 bases; junction bases outside the gene matches: 10. This CDR3 region has 15 residues. CDR3 in DNA: TGTGCCAGCAGGCTCCGGGACAGGGGGCGCGGGGAGCAGTTCTTC. Protein product: CASRLRDRGRGEQFF.

A note on this clonotype: A much larger clone sits a single nucleotide away, making a read error possible. The rearrangement uses TRBV6-2 or TRBV6-3 and TRBJ2-1; TRBD2 agrees at 9 bases. This CDR3 has 15 amino acids. V gave up 2 bases and J gave up 7 bases; unmatched junction bases: 6. CDR1 is MNHEY and CDR2 is SVGEGT in the germline V gene. The CDR3 DNA reads TGTGCCAGCAGTTACCCAGCGGGAGGTGCAAATGAGCAGTTCTTC. Translating gives CASSYPAGGANEQFF.

The J gene is TRBJ2-4, the V gene TRBV5-6; 8 nucleotides align to TRBD1. The V gene's germline CDR1 is SGHDT and CDR2 YYEEEE. This CDR3 spans 16 amino acids. The V gene end was trimmed by 2 bases and the J gene end by 2 bases; junction bases not matched to a gene: 6. CDR3 in DNA: TGTGCCAGCAGCTTTCGGACAGGGTCGCCCAAAAACATTCAGTACTTC. It translates to CASSFRTGSPKNIQYF.

Ten or more counts support this clonotype. The rearrangement joins TRBV4-3 to TRBJ2-3; 8 nucleotides match TRBD2. V lost 0 bases, J lost 4 bases, and 9 bases stayed unmatched. There are 17 residues in the CDR3. Germline lookup yields CDR1 LGHNA and CDR2 YSLEER. CDR3 nucleotide sequence: TGCGCCAGCAGCCAAGATCGGGGGATAGCGGGATCAGATACGCAGTATTTT. This encodes CASSQDRGIAGSDTQYF.

Many counts were recorded for this clonotype. This chain connects TRBV5-4 to TRBJ2-5, with a weak D call TRBD1 (6 bases). Germline loops: CDR1 SGHNT, CDR2 YYREEE (reference sequence). This CDR3 contains 14 residues. The V and J ends lost 2 bases and 2 bases respectively, with 10 bases between them. The CDR3 DNA sequence: TGTGCCAGCAGCTTTCCGCAGGGGCAAGAGACCCAGTACTTC. This encodes CASSFPQGQETQYF.

By share, this clonotype counts as medium-sized. The rearrangement links TRBV4-1 to TRBJ1-2; D gene uncertain. The germline V and J ends were trimmed by 3 bases and 4 bases, with 18 bases remaining between them. Germline CDR1 and CDR2: MGHRA and YSYEKL. This CDR3 spans 16 amino acids. The CDR3: CASSHTVETPVYGYTF. CDR3 DNA: TGCGCCAGCAGCCACACGGTTGAGACACCTGTCTATGGCTACACCTTC.